Following are 2 T cell receptor beta chains from one sample sequenced in a study of cytomegalovirus exposure and HLA in healthy donors. The assay was immunoSEQ multiplex PCR, and TCRdb's table has in-frame clones only and misses some. Of 100,000 to 150,000 clones listed, roughly 95% were seen once; the top ten hold 1.7%. Material for sequencing was PBMCs. These receptors were collected from a young man in good health and CMV-seronegative.

The chain is built from TRBV19 and TRBJ1-1, with a tentative D call TRBD1 (6 bases). V lost 3 bases and J 7 bases, leaving 12 bases between the germline ends. Germline-derived CDR1 and CDR2 are LNHDA and SQIVND (reference sequence). The CDR3 consists of 13 residues. CDR3 sequence: CASSIQGRGEAFF. The CDR3 region has the DNA TGTGCCAGTAGTATTCAGGGGCGCGGTGAAGCTTTCTTT.

The rearrangement links TRBV28 to TRBJ2-7; 7 bases line up with TRBD2. Germline trimming cut 0 bases from V and 6 bases from J; bases unmatched to any gene: 2. Germline CDR1 reads MDHEN; CDR2 reads SYDVKM. The CDR3 extends over 13 amino acids. The CDR3 DNA sequence: TGTGCCAGCAGTTTATGGGGAGGGAGCGAGCAGTACTTC. It translates to CASSLWGGSEQYF.